This T cell receptor beta chain was obtained from a study of beta chain features in type 1 diabetes. As regards this clone: Its antigen is currently unknown.

Every donor provided one heparinised blood draw, which averaged about 110 mL. Via CD45RO/CCR7/CD25/CD127/CD95/CD27, cells of the CD4+ naive, central memory, regulatory and stem cell-like memory subsets were sorted. Study results and caveats: Type 1 diabetes patients had moderately but significantly shorter TCRB CDR3s in all four CD4+ subsets.

Germline V gene data show CDR1 as MNHEY and CDR2 as SMNVEV (reference sequence). Deletions cut 5 bases from V and 13 bases from J, with 18 bases between. CDR3 length equals 14 residues. Expressed TCRB transcripts were sequenced because the entire RNA isolate underwent reverse transcription. The data were produced by immunoSEQ multiplex PCR, yet TCRdb's version contains in-frame clones alone and is incomplete. The data show about 140,000 clones, approximately 13% seen once. The sample taken for sequencing was central memory CD4+ T cells from blood. The TCR sequence derives from a man younger than 35 with type 1 diabetes. The chain joins TRBV27 to TRBJ1-6; D perhaps matches TRBD1 (6 bases). The CDR3 here is CASSVQGSGVPLHF. The CDR3 region has the DNA TGTGCCAGCAGTGTCCAGGGGTCCGGGGTTCCCCTCCACTTT.